The source of this T cell receptor (beta chain) is a study of cytomegalovirus exposure and HLA in healthy donors. Germline trimming cut 1 base from V and 6 bases from J; bases unmatched to any gene: 8. Germline lookup yields CDR1 SEHNR and CDR2 FQNEAQ (reference sequence). The CDR3 totals 16 residues. Here immunoSEQ multiplex PCR was the method, and the copy in TCRdb shows in-frame clones only, minus some. The sample has tens of thousands of clones, 90% to 96% seen once. Sequenced material: PBMCs. This chain connects TRBV7-9 to TRBJ2-1; 8 positions match TRBD2. This TCR derives from a young man in good health and CMV-seropositive. The CDR3 sequence: CASSLDMVAGSNEQFF. DNA for the CDR3: TGTGCCAGCAGCTTAGATATGGTAGCGGGAAGCAATGAGCAGTTCTTC.